This is a list of T cell receptor beta chains from one sample in a study of cytotoxic CD8 clonotypes in ibrutinib-treated CLL. The method was immunoSEQ multiplex PCR; TCRdb's version includes in-frame clones alone and lacks a portion of them. The sample holds 110,000 to 150,000 clones, 70% to 80% seen once. The sample in question was PBMCs, obtained after 12 months of ibrutinib treatment. Every receptor here comes from a human donor with chronic lymphocytic leukemia. Each CDR3 is given with its conserved first and last residue. The order of the fields is clone size, CDR3 length, J gene, D gene, V gene, CDR3 protein, CDR3 DNA. D genes are given only for firm matches. The size entry is marked missing in some rows and otherwise reads once, few, many or a size class.

>NA|17|TRBJ2-1|NA|TRBV15
CATSRDLTRSSYNEQFF
TGTGCCACCAGCAGAGATCTTACCCGAAGCTCCTACAATGAGCAGTTCTTC
>few|14|TRBJ1-3|NA|TRBV10-3
CAISGGRDGNTIYF
TGTGCCATCAGTGGGGGCAGGGATGGAAACACCATATATTTT
>NA|14|TRBJ1-5|NA|TRBV5-6
CASSKGGGNQPQHF
TGTGCCAGCAGCAAAGGGGGTGGCAATCAGCCCCAGCATTTT
>NA|14|TRBJ2-2|NA|TRBV7-9
CASSLDPGTGELFF
TGTGCCAGCAGCTTAGATCCGGGGACCGGGGAGCTGTTTTTT
>NA|14|TRBJ2-2|NA|TRBV7-2
CASTSSPNTGELFF
TGTGCCAGCACCTCCTCTCCAAACACCGGGGAGCTGTTTTTT
>NA|14|TRBJ2-7|NA|TRBV5-1
CASSRTGGNYEQYF
TGCGCCAGCAGCCGCACGGGGGGCAATTACGAGCAGTACTTC
>NA|13|TRBJ2-7|TRBD1|TRBV6-1
CASLQDRPGEQYF
TGTGCCAGCCTACAGGACAGGCCGGGCGAGCAGTACTTC
>NA|15|TRBJ2-7|NA|TRBV6-5
CASSYRALSSYEQYF
TGTGCCAGCAGTTACAGGGCCCTCAGCTCCTACGAGCAGTACTTC
>NA|15|TRBJ1-2|TRBD1|TRBV19
CASTLSGQGNYGYTF
TGTGCCAGTACCTTATCCGGACAGGGTAACTATGGCTACACCTTC
>NA|16|TRBJ2-2|TRBD2|TRBV11-2
CASSLSGNPIGGELFF
TGTGCCAGCAGCTTGAGCGGGAACCCTATCGGCGGGGAGCTGTTTTTT
>NA|16|TRBJ1-1|NA|TRBV28
CASTLVLRRKNTEAFF
TGTGCCAGCACCTTAGTGCTCAGGAGAAAGAACACTGAAGCTTTCTTT
>NA|15|TRBJ2-7|NA|TRBV15
CATSRAAGETYEQYF
TGTGCCACCAGCAGAGCGGCAGGGGAGACCTACGAGCAGTACTTC
>NA|14|TRBJ2-7|NA|TRBV14
CASSPLLRSYEQYF
TGTGCCAGCAGCCCCCTTTTACGCTCCTACGAGCAGTACTTC
>NA|16|TRBJ2-5|TRBD2|TRBV4-3
CASSLGSGRLQETQYF
TGCGCCAGCAGCTTGGGTAGCGGGAGGCTTCAAGAGACCCAGTACTTC
>NA|15|TRBJ2-7|TRBD2|TRBV9
CASSVGSSGRSEQYF
TGTGCCAGCAGCGTAGGGTCTAGCGGGAGATCCGAGCAGTACTTC
>NA|13|TRBJ2-5|TRBD2|TRBV2
CASSEFPGGTQYF
TGTGCCAGCAGTGAATTTCCGGGGGGGACCCAGTACTTC
>few|14|TRBJ1-1|TRBD1|TRBV5-1
CASSKQQGAGEAFF
TGCGCCAGCAGCAAACAACAGGGGGCTGGTGAAGCTTTCTTT
>NA|13|TRBJ1-5|NA|TRBV2
CASGKQRNQPQHF
TGTGCCAGCGGAAAACAGCGCAATCAGCCCCAGCATTTT
>NA|13|TRBJ1-2|NA|TRBV11-2
CASSFGSLYGYTF
TGTGCCAGCAGCTTCGGCAGCCTCTATGGCTACACCTTC
>NA|15|TRBJ2-7|TRBD2|TRBV7-3
CASSLTSGPLGEQYF
TGTGCCAGCAGCTTGACTAGCGGCCCATTGGGGGAGCAGTACTTC
>NA|16|TRBJ2-3|NA|TRBV5-6
CASSLDWLLSTDTQYF
TGTGCCAGCAGCTTGGACTGGCTTTTGAGCACAGATACGCAGTATTTT
>once|14|TRBJ1-2|NA|TRBV4-1
CASSQGQQNYGYTF
TGCGCCAGCAGCCAAGGACAGCAAAACTATGGCTACACCTTC
>NA|19|TRBJ2-3|TRBD2|TRBV27
CASRTSRTSGRAGFDTQYF
TGTGCCAGCAGAACCAGCCGGACTAGCGGGAGGGCCGGATTTGATACGCAGTATTTT
>few|15|TRBJ2-5|TRBD1|TRBV18
CASSPTGTGIETQYF
TGTGCCAGCTCACCTACCGGGACAGGGATTGAGACCCAGTACTTC
>NA|14|TRBJ2-1|NA|TRBV7-9
CASSLGGRYNEQFF
TGTGCCAGCAGCTTAGGAGGCAGGTACAATGAGCAGTTCTTC
>NA|15|TRBJ2-1|NA|TRBV5-6
CASSPTSSSYNEQFF
TGTGCCAGCAGTCCCACTAGTAGCTCCTACAATGAGCAGTTCTTC
>once|15|TRBJ1-1|NA|TRBV9
CASSAARSGNTEAFF
TGTGCCAGCAGTGCCGCAAGGTCGGGGAACACTGAAGCTTTCTTT
>NA|14|TRBJ2-7|NA|TRBV11-3
CASSLDPGSDEQYF
TGTGCCAGCAGCTTAGATCCGGGGTCCGACGAGCAGTACTTC
>NA|14|TRBJ2-7|TRBD1|TRBV6-1
CASRGAGTAYEQYF
TGTGCCAGCAGGGGAGCCGGGACAGCCTACGAGCAGTACTTC